The clone carrying this T cell receptor (beta chain) was counted a few times. Its specificity is not known. This sample is part of a study of cytomegalovirus exposure and HLA in healthy donors. Overall study context: The 90 to 150 validation repertoires matched the 650 to 850 first-cohort repertoires in platform, a later analysis reported.

Study-wide findings and caveats: The classifier, whose performance was assessed in both the original and validation cohorts, reportedly diagnosed cytomegalovirus status with high specificity and sensitivity.

The donors were part of the validation cohort, which consisted of over a hundred subjects and was separate from the first cohort of 666 subjects. The method was immunoSEQ multiplex PCR; TCRdb's version includes in-frame clones alone and lacks a portion of them. Altogether about 240,000 clones are present, 75% to 90% being singletons, with the ten largest covering around 1.2%. This receptor was taken from a woman in her 30s in good health and CMV-seropositive. The source material was PBMCs.

DNA for the CDR3: TGTGCTAGTGGCCCTGGCGACAGGGTCGGCGGCTACACCTTC. This sequence encodes CASGPGDRVGGYTF. The V and J genes are TRBV12-5 and TRBJ1-2; TRBD1 matches 7 bases. The junction had 12 bases not matched to a gene; V was cut back by 6 bases and J by 8 bases. The CDR3 has 14 amino acids. Germline loops: CDR1 LGHNT, CDR2 FRNRAP.